This entry lists 14 T cell receptor beta chains sequenced from one sample in a study of blood T cell repertoires in COVID-19. Using immunoSEQ multiplex PCR, the repertoire was profiled, and TCRdb retains in-frame clones only, with some absent. The sample carries some 180,000 clones, 82% recorded once. What was sequenced was peripheral blood. Receptors were obtained from an older woman with COVID-19, enrolled during active disease.

This clone was found once. The V gene is TRBV7-2, the J gene TRBJ1-1, with 10 bases lining up with TRBD1. CDR1 and CDR2 (germline): SGHTA, FQGNSA. The CDR3 covers 14 residues. V lost 5 bases to trimming and J lost 9 bases; unmatched junction nucleotides: 9. In nucleotides, the CDR3 is TGTGCCAGCAGCCCAGGGACAGGGGTTATGAAAGCTTTCTTT. Its protein is CASSPGTGVMKAFF.

The chain carries TRBV6-2 or TRBV6-3 and TRBJ2-7, with D uncertain. Trimming removed 3 bases from V and 4 bases from J, with 13 bases in between. This CDR3 has 14 residues. Germline V lookup: CDR1 MNHEY, CDR2 SVGEGT. The CDR3 DNA is TGTGCCAGCAGTTATAGCCCGTCGGGTTACGAGCAGTACTTC. Protein: CASSYSPSGYEQYF.

The chain uses TRBV3-1 (or the pseudogene TRBV3-2) and TRBJ2-5; 8 bases match TRBD2. Trimming removed 0 bases from V and 7 bases from J; junction bases left unmatched: 16. From germline, CDR1 is LGHDT and CDR2 YNNKEL (reference sequence). The CDR3 has 18 residues. The CDR3 sequence: CASSQDPPGGAGIGTQYF. For the CDR3, the DNA is TGTGCCAGCAGCCAAGATCCGCCCGGGGGGGCCGGGATAGGGACCCAGTACTTC.

J is TRBJ1-2 and V is TRBV7-9, with 7 bases aligning to TRBD1. The V gene end was trimmed by 1 base and the J gene end by 2 bases; junction bases not matched to a gene: 10. Looked up from germline, CDR1 is SEHNR and CDR2 is FQNEAQ (reference sequence). The length of the CDR3 is 17 residues. CDR3 amino acids: CASSLGTSGGENYGYTF. CDR3 nucleotides: TGTGCCAGCAGCTTAGGAACTTCAGGGGGAGAAAACTATGGCTACACCTTC.

This clone was seen a handful of times. The chain carries TRBV20-1 and TRBJ1-2, with D tentatively TRBD1 (5 bases). The V end was cut by 1 base, the J end by 6 bases, with 6 bases between. Germline loops: CDR1 DFQATT, CDR2 SNEGSKA (reference sequence). The CDR3 consists of 11 residues. The CDR3 DNA is TGCAGTGCTAGAGGGGGGGATGGCTACACCTTC. Translation gives CSARGGDGYTF.

The rearrangement uses TRBV20-1 and TRBJ1-6, with no clear D. CDR3 length equals 11 residues. CDR1 is DFQATT and CDR2 is SNEGSKA in the germline V gene (reference sequence). Between the trimmed V and J ends, which lost 3 bases and 8 bases, there was a span of 5 bases. CDR3 residues: CSASLDSPLHF. The CDR3 coding sequence is TGCAGTGCTAGTCTCGATTCACCCCTCCACTTT.

The genes are TRBV5-1 and TRBJ1-2; 7 nucleotides align to TRBD1. There are 14 residues in the CDR3. The V gene's germline CDR1 is SGHRS and CDR2 YFSETQ. V lost 4 bases to trimming and J lost 2 bases; unmatched junction nucleotides: 5. CDR3: CASSKGDSNYGYTF. Written as DNA, the CDR3 is TGCGCCAGCAGCAAAGGGGACAGCAACTATGGCTACACCTTC.

This rearrangement joins TRBV30 to TRBJ1-1; D perhaps matches TRBD1 (5 bases). CDR3 length: 13 amino acids. From germline, CDR1 is GTSNPN and CDR2 SVGIG (reference sequence). Trimming cost V 0 bases and J 5 bases, with 10 bases left between them. CDR3 protein: CAWSVLGGTEAFF. DNA for the CDR3: TGTGCCTGGAGTGTACTTGGGGGGACTGAAGCTTTCTTT.

V gene TRBV29-1 combines with J gene TRBJ2-2, with D perhaps matching TRBD2 (6 bases). The CDR3 covers 14 residues. Germline CDR1 is SQVTM and CDR2 is ANQGSEA. Trimming pared 3 bases from V and 4 bases from J, leaving 12 bases between. CDR3 bases: TGCAGCGTTGAGGCGGGACGGGGCACCGGGGAGCTGTTTTTT. Protein: CSVEAGRGTGELFF.

This clone was seen only once. The chain joins TRBV2 to TRBJ2-3, with a tentative D call TRBD2 (7 bases). Germline values: CDR1 SNHLY, CDR2 FYNNEI. V was cut by 7 bases and J by 3 bases, with 14 bases left in between. The CDR3 extends over 14 amino acids. The CDR3 DNA sequence: TGTGCCAGCAAGAAAGGGGGGGTAACAGATACGCAGTATTTT. It is translated as CASKKGGVTDTQYF.

This chain uses TRBV28 with TRBJ2-5, with TRBD2 identical over 11 bases. V shed 5 bases and J 2 bases; nucleotides not matched to a gene: 7. CDR1 and CDR2 from the germline V gene are MDHEN and SYDVKM. This CDR3 is 16 amino acids long. The CDR3 region has the DNA TGTGCCAGCAGTCCCGGGACTAGCGGATCTCAAGAGACCCAGTACTTC. It encodes CASSPGTSGSQETQYF.

The chain is built from TRBV11-2 and TRBJ2-1; 14 nucleotides match TRBD2. Germline V gene data show CDR1 as SGHAT and CDR2 as FQNNGV. V was clipped by 5 bases and J by 4 bases; unmatched bases: 7. CDR3 size: 17 residues. The CDR3 loop reads CASSTRLAGGLYNEQFF. The DNA of the CDR3 is TGTGCCAGCAGCACCCGACTAGCGGGGGGGTTATACAATGAGCAGTTCTTC.

This chain uses TRBV2 with TRBJ1-5; 12 bases agree with TRBD1. CDR1 and CDR2 (germline): SNHLY, FYNNEI. This CDR3 has 17 amino acids. V dropped 7 bases and J dropped 6; count of bases not matched to a gene: 13. CDR3 in DNA: TGTGCCAGCAATCCCCATCCCGGGACAGGGGGCGGTCAGCCCCAGCATTTT. Residues: CASNPHPGTGGGQPQHF.

This chain joins TRBV11-3 and TRBJ2-1, with TRBD2 matching 10 bases. CDR3 size: 15 residues. The J segment lost 2 bases and the V segment lost 5 bases, leaving 3 bases of the junction unmatched. Per the germline V gene, CDR1 is SGHNT and CDR2 is YENEEA. CDR3 bases: TGTGCCAGCAGCGATACTAGCGGGGCCTACAATGAGCAGTTCTTC. Protein product: CASSDTSGAYNEQFF.